This passage covers 25 T cell receptor beta chains from one sample sequenced in a study of blood T cells in healthy people across ages. Combining a sample-barcoded 5' primer with a J-beta primer mix, a second PCR ran for about 6 to 11 cycles. Using its own MiXCR run on the 5' RACE reads, TCRdb lists one record per CDR3 protein. The repertoire includes hundreds of thousands of distinct CDR3 sequences, around two fifths of them detected once, and about 32% sits in the top ten. Sequencing used blood. The receptors shown here come from an elderly man in good health.

This clonotype was picked up one time. The chain combines TRBV11-2 with TRBJ1-5; D is perhaps TRBD1 (6 bases). CDR1 and CDR2 (germline): SGHAT, FQNNGV. The length of the CDR3 is 16 residues. V was trimmed by 5 bases and J by 3 bases, leaving 17 bases between them. The CDR3 is CASSPGVGALNQPQHF. CDR3 DNA: TGTGCCAGCAGCCCAGGGGTAGGGGCCCTCAATCAGCCCCAGCATTTT. The full variable domain, in which reference TRBV11-2 and TRBJ1-5 provide the parts outside the CDR3, is EAGVAQSPRYKIIEKRQSVAFWCNPISGHATLYWYQQILGQGPKLLIQFQNNGVVDDSQLPKDRFSAERLKGVDSTLKIQPAKLEDSAVYLCASSPGVGALNQPQHFGDGTRLSIL.

The chain recombines TRBV7-2 with TRBJ2-1; 7 bases align to TRBD2. V lost 3 bases to trimming and J lost 0 bases; unmatched junction nucleotides: 5. This CDR3 has 16 amino acids. The germline V gene encodes CDR1 SGHTA and CDR2 FQGNSA. CDR3 nucleotide sequence: TGTGCCAGCAGCTTGTGGGGCGGGGGCTCCTACAATGAGCAGTTCTTC. The encoded protein is CASSLWGGGSYNEQFF.

This sequence joins TRBV6-2 or TRBV6-3 and TRBJ2-1; 8 bases agree with TRBD2. CDR1 and CDR2 from the germline V gene are MNHEY and SVGEGT. Trimming at V came to 6 bases and at J to 8 bases, leaving 12 bases not matched to a gene. The CDR3 runs 15 residues. The chain's CDR3 is CASREGLGGFHEQFF. As DNA, the CDR3 is TGTGCCAGCAGGGAGGGACTAGGGGGTTTTCATGAGCAGTTCTTC.

The J gene is TRBJ2-1, the V gene TRBV4-3; TRBD2 agrees at 12 bases. Germline CDR1 LGHNA, CDR2 YSLEER. V was pared by 6 bases and J by 13 bases, with 13 bases of the junction left unmatched. The CDR3 is made up of 15 amino acids. The CDR3 bases are TGCGCCAGCAGTCAGACTAGCGGGAGTGTGGAGACCCAGTTCTTC. Its protein product is CASSQTSGSVETQFF.

The V and J genes are TRBV6-2 or TRBV6-3 and TRBJ2-7; D gene ambiguous. Germline CDR1 reads MNHEY; CDR2 reads SVGEGT. V shed 1 base and J shed 1 base, with 8 bases lying between them. CDR3 length: 14 residues. The CDR3, as DNA: TGTGCCAGCAGTTACTGGGTTGAGTCCTACGAGCAGTACTTC. It yields the protein CASSYWVESYEQYF.

The chain is built from TRBV11-1 and TRBJ2-5, with 9 bases matching TRBD1. J was trimmed by 11 bases and V by 1 base; bases with no gene match: 11. The CDR3 spans 15 residues. Germline V lookup: CDR1 SGHAT, CDR2 FQDESV (reference sequence). CDR3 residues: CASSLGDRVSYEQYF. The DNA of the CDR3 is TGTGCCAGCAGCTTAGGGGACAGGGTTTCTTATGAGCAGTACTTC.

In this sample, this clonotype turned up once. This chain connects TRBV29-1 to TRBJ2-4; D is unresolved. V was trimmed by 3 bases and J by 5 bases, leaving 8 bases between them. The CDR3 length is 12 residues. Germline values: CDR1 SQVTM, CDR2 ANQGSEA. The CDR3 nucleotides read TGCAGCGTTGACCCAGGCCAAAACATTCAGTACTTC. Its translation is CSVDPGQNIQYF.

The chain employs TRBV10-2 and TRBJ2-3; perhaps TRBD2 as D (5 bases). The CDR3 contains 13 residues. Germline V gene data show CDR1 as WSHSY and CDR2 as SAAADI. Trimming removed 0 bases from V and 4 bases from J, with 5 bases in between. CDR3 region: CASSESEADTQYF. The CDR3, as DNA: TGCGCCAGCAGTGAGTCGGAGGCAGATACGCAGTATTTT.

The gene calls are TRBV20-1 and TRBJ1-2, with D perhaps matching TRBD1 (5 bases). The CDR3 loop spans 14 amino acids. Trimming stripped 4 bases from V and 1 base from J, with 13 bases between. Per germline, CDR1 DFQATT and CDR2 SNEGSKA (reference sequence). The CDR3 protein is CSATRQTVNYGYTF. The CDR3, as DNA: TGCAGTGCTACCCGACAGACAGTTAACTATGGCTACACCTTC.

The sample holds a few counts of this clonotype. The V call is TRBV11-2, the J call TRBJ1-3; D uncertain. Trimming left V 5 bases short and J 0 bases short, with 8 bases between. CDR3 length: 14 residues. Germline CDR1 and CDR2: SGHAT and FQNNGV. DNA for the CDR3: TGTGCCAGCAGCCTTGACCCCTCTGGAAACACCATATATTTT. This translates into CASSLDPSGNTIYF.

This clonotype was detected a few times. This chain connects TRBV20-1 to TRBJ1-4; 8 nucleotides align to TRBD1. The CDR3 contains 13 residues. CDR1 is DFQATT and CDR2 is SNEGSKA in the germline V gene (reference sequence). V was pared by 6 bases and J by 10 bases, with 10 bases of the junction left unmatched. The chain's CDR3 is CSAEDRAFGKLFF. The CDR3 nucleotides read TGCAGTGCCGAGGACAGGGCGTTCGGAAAACTGTTTTTT.

This chain uses TRBV2 with TRBJ1-5, with no clear D. The CDR3 sequence is 12 residues long. V was cut by 6 bases and J by 9 bases, with 12 bases left in between. In germline, CDR1 is SNHLY, CDR2 FYNNEI. The CDR3 DNA reads TGTGCCAGCAGCCCCCTCGGGAGGCCCCAGCATTTT. This translates into CASSPLGRPQHF.

Remarks on this clonotype: Being one base from a much bigger clone, this may be a read error. The V and J genes are TRBV29-1 and TRBJ2-7; 13 bases are a match to TRBD2. Per the germline V gene, CDR1 is SQVTM and CDR2 is ANQGSEA. There are 15 residues in the CDR3. The J segment lost 4 bases and the V segment lost 1 base, leaving 4 bases of the junction unmatched. CDR3 in amino acids: CSVEGRTSGRYEQYF. DNA of the CDR3: TGCAGCGTTGAAGGTCGGACTAGCGGGAGATACGAGCAGTACTTC.

This clonotype was seen a few times. This chain links TRBV7-8 with TRBJ1-2; D call uncertain. The CDR3 loop spans 15 amino acids. The V and J ends lost 2 bases and 0 bases respectively, with 10 bases between them. The V gene's germline CDR1 is SGHVS and CDR2 FQNEAQ. CDR3 in amino acids: CASSLTPETNYGYTF. CDR3 bases: TGTGCCAGCAGCTTAACCCCAGAGACTAACTATGGCTACACCTTC.

This clonotype came up many times. This chain links TRBV29-1 with TRBJ2-7; no firm D call. Germline loops: CDR1 SQVTM, CDR2 ANQGSEA. The CDR3 consists of 12 residues. V was trimmed by 5 bases and J by 2 bases, leaving 10 bases between them. The CDR3 spells CSVISSTYEQYF. In DNA, the CDR3 is TGCAGCGTTATATCCTCCACCTACGAGCAGTACTTC.

The chain couples TRBV7-2 to TRBJ2-3, with TRBD2 as a possible D gene (5 bases). Trimming shortened V by 5 bases and J by 6 bases, and 12 bases separated the two germline ends. CDR1 is SGHTA, CDR2 FQGNSA, per germline. The CDR3 consists of 13 residues. CDR3 region: CASSPQPGDTQYF. The CDR3 DNA reads as TGTGCCAGCAGCCCTCAGCCGGGGGATACGCAGTATTTT.

This clonotype was seen a single time. The chain combines TRBV18 with TRBJ2-5; D uncertain. CDR1 and CDR2 from the germline V gene are KGHSH and LQKENI. The CDR3 sequence is 13 residues long. The germline V and J ends were trimmed by 4 bases and 11 bases, with 17 bases remaining between them. CDR3 region: CASSQSSLNEQYF. In nucleotides, the CDR3 is TGTGCCAGCTCACAGTCTAGTCTAAATGAGCAGTACTTC.

This clonotype was counted a few times. The chain recombines TRBV4-2 with TRBJ2-5; TRBD1 matches 7 bases. The J segment lost 9 bases and the V segment lost 4 bases, leaving 11 bases of the junction unmatched. The CDR3 length is 14 residues. Germline V gene lookup returns CDR1 LGHNA and CDR2 YNFKEQ. The CDR3 DNA follows: TGTGCCAGCAGCCTACAGGGACAGCCCGCCGCCCAGTACTTC. Translated, it gives CASSLQGQPAAQYF.

The gene calls are TRBV29-1 and TRBJ1-4; tentative D call: TRBD1 (5 bases). The CDR3 length is 13 residues. Germline loops: CDR1 SQVTM, CDR2 ANQGSEA. The V gene lost 4 bases and the J gene lost 0 bases, with 6 bases spanning the gap. The CDR3 nucleotides read TGCAGCGTTGCCAGGGCAACTAATGAAAAACTGTTTTTT. Protein: CSVARATNEKLFF.

J is TRBJ1-5 and V is TRBV6-6; TRBD1 matches 7 bases. The trim removed 4 bases at V and 3 bases at J, leaving 6 bases unmatched. This CDR3 spans 15 amino acids. CDR1 and CDR2 from the germline V gene are MNHNY and SVGAGI (reference sequence). The chain's CDR3 is CASSWDRKHNQPQHF. CDR3 nucleotides: TGTGCCAGCAGTTGGGACAGAAAACACAATCAGCCCCAGCATTTT.

This clonotype was seen only a few times. The J gene is TRBJ2-5, the V gene TRBV5-1, with D unclear. Deletions cut 5 bases from V and 0 bases from J, with 17 bases between. Germline-derived CDR1 and CDR2 are SGHRS and YFSETQ. The CDR3 covers 16 residues. CDR3 coding DNA: TGCGCCAGCAGTCGAAAGTACGAACAGTACCAAGAGACCCAGTACTTC. Its protein product is CASSRKYEQYQETQYF.

With regard to this clonotype: A much larger clone sits a single nucleotide away, making a read error possible. The rearrangement links TRBV10-1 to TRBJ2-7; 10 bases map to TRBD1. This CDR3 is 15 amino acids long. Germline V gene data show CDR1 as WNHNN and CDR2 as SYGVQD (reference sequence). J lost 7 bases, V lost 6 bases, and 12 bases had no gene match. DNA for the CDR3: TGCGCCAGCAGCCCCCGGGACAGGGGTCACAATGAGCAGTACTTC. It is translated as CASSPRDRGHNEQYF.

In nucleotides, the CDR3 is TGTGCCAGCAGCTCATCTCCGGGGACAGGGGAGTATTTT. It translates to CASSSSPGTGEYF. V and J are TRBV7-2 and TRBJ2-3, with 10 bases that match TRBD1. Germline CDR1 reads SGHTA; CDR2 reads FQGNSA. The CDR3 runs to 13 residues. V was pared by 4 bases and J by 13 bases, with 8 bases of the junction left unmatched.

A remark on this clonotype: A read error may explain this, as a much larger clone is one base away. The chain couples TRBV12-3 or TRBV12-4 to TRBJ2-1; 8 bases agree with TRBD2. The closer fit of TRBJ2-7 to the DNA end suggests the J call may be wrong. The CDR3 totals 14 residues. DNA of the CDR3: TGTGCCAGCAGTGTGTTAGCGGGAAAATGCGAGCAGTACTTC. Translating it yields CASSVLAGKCEQYF.

The V gene is TRBV6-2 or TRBV6-3, the J gene TRBJ1-1, with D possibly matching TRBD1 (5 bases). Per germline, CDR1 MNHEY and CDR2 SVGEGT. The CDR3 consists of 12 residues. V dropped 9 bases and J dropped 6 bases, with 14 bases sitting between them. CDR3 bases: TGTGCCAGTCGAGAACCGGGGGCTGAAGCTTTCTTT. It encodes CASREPGAEAFF.